This TCR beta chain was recovered during a study of chemoradiotherapy in HPV16-positive cancers. Whole-study findings and limits: HPV-specific T cells were functionally defined from only a couple of HPV16-positive patients. In HPV16-positive patients, HPV-responsive T-cell expansion tracked better recurrence-free survival.

Libraries were prepared by immunoSEQ multiplex PCR; TCRdb keeps only in-frame clonotypes and omits some of them. The sample lists over 30,000 clones, 86% occurring once. With regard to this clone: The antigen remains undetermined.

Repertoires were sampled repeatedly during chemoradiotherapy. The sequence was collected from a human donor with HPV-associated anogenital cancer. The sequences come from blood, collected from a patient who underwent chemoradiotherapy.

The CDR3 DNA sequence: TGTGCCAGCAGTGAGGCAGATACGCAGTATTTT. Protein product: CASSEADTQYF. The chain links TRBV2 to TRBJ2-3, with no clear D. Germline V gives CDR1 SNHLY, CDR2 FYNNEI. The CDR3 is 11 amino acids. V was shortened by 3 bases and J by 4 bases, with 2 bases between the two germline ends.